This T cell receptor beta chain was recovered during a study of blood T cell repertoires in COVID-19. Study overall: The United States, Italy and Spain supplied acute and convalescent COVID-19 samples.

Per the germline V gene, CDR1 is SEHNR and CDR2 is FQNEAQ (reference sequence). Trimming took off 0 bases at V and 6 bases at J, with 7 bases between the two ends. The CDR3 consists of 13 residues. Authors' data handling: Amplification of reference gene primers provided the estimated nucleated cell counts. Clones were sequenced by immunoSEQ multiplex PCR, and TCRdb holds only the in-frame ones, with some missing. V and J calls and clone size are as listed in that table; D and trimming were resolved from the DNA. The top ten hold around 14% of the sample, which has 45,000 to 60,000 clones, 80% to 85% seen once.

This chain links TRBV7-9 with TRBJ2-3; TRBD1 is a possible D gene (5 bases). Sequencing was carried out using peripheral blood. This sequence was found in a human donor with acute or convalescent COVID-19. The donor label of this sample is uncertain. CDR3 in amino acids: CASSLAGVDTQYF. CDR3 DNA sequence: TGTGCCAGCAGCTTAGCAGGGGTGGATACGCAGTATTTT.